This T cell receptor (beta chain) emerged from a study of T cells in Graves' hyperthyroidism and ophthalmopathy. Study outcomes and limitations: The majority of expanded thyroid clonotypes above 0.001 also appeared in blood.

This CDR3 contains 15 residues. The germline gives CDR1 MGHRA, CDR2 YSYEKL. Researchers took RNA transcripts and amplified the TCR beta CDR3 regions from them. Using the HTBI primer set, a first-round RT-PCR was run on the TCR CDR3. MiXCR, applied by TCRdb to the multiplex PCR reads, yields one record per CDR3 protein. The profile shows around 600,000 distinct CDR3 sequences, 45% of them singletons. With regard to this clonotype: Its antigen remains unknown. One end of the junction varies from germline; a read error may be responsible.

Lactation, pregnancy, other autoimmune disease or uncontrolled infection led to exclusion of patients. Orbital computed tomography and thyroid ultrasound, together with serum TRAb and thyroxine and clinical symptoms, were used for diagnoses. The sequenced sample was peripheral blood or thyroid tissue (not recorded which). This sequence was found in an adult man with Graves' disease, either hyperthyroidism or ophthalmopathy (not recorded which). This sequence joins TRBV4-1 and TRBJ1-5; possible D gene TRBD1, 6 bases. The CDR3 coding sequence is TGTGCCAGCAGCCAAGAAACCAGGGGCAGGCAGCCCCAGCATTTT. Protein product: CASSQETRGRQPQHF.